At least ten counts were recorded for the clone carrying this T cell receptor (beta chain). Its antigen remains unknown. As to time point: persistent/refractory GD, antithyroid drugs over 5 years with positive TRAb. PBMC RNA was the source of the TCR library. An endocrinology department in Xi'an, China, supplied the patients. The sample comes from a study of regulatory T cells in long-lasting Graves disease. On the study more broadly: Persistent Graves' disease meant over 5 years of antithyroid drugs with positive TSH receptor antibodies. Study-level points and caveats: Patients with persistent Graves' had lower TCR diversity than newly diagnosed patients.

With iRepertoire HTBI primers and Arm-PCR of CDR3 regions, TCR beta libraries were built. TCRdb itself ran the multiplex PCR reads through MiXCR, one entry per CDR3 protein. The sample includes over 300,000 distinct CDR3 sequences, roughly a fifth of them seen just once. The CDR3 covers 13 residues. Per germline, CDR1 DFQATT and CDR2 SNEGSKA (reference sequence). V lost 5 bases to trimming and J lost 0 bases, with 11 bases between them. This TCR was sampled from a female donor with Graves disease. The specimen was peripheral blood mononuclear cells (PBMCs), collected when the disease was refractory, from a patient treated with antithyroid drugs. The chain uses TRBV20-1 and TRBJ2-7, with D hard to call. The CDR3 DNA is TGCAGTGCTCAGCAGCATTTCTCCTACGAGCAGTACTTC. It codes for CSAQQHFSYEQYF.